The clone carrying this T cell receptor beta chain has just a few counts. Its antigen is unknown. TCRdb redid the calling of the reads with MiXCR, one entry per CDR3 protein. The table has approximately 1,000,000 distinct CDR3 sequences, less than 40% seen once. These data are taken from a study of T cell repertoires in cytomegalovirus infection. Overall study: HLA-B-restricted CMV epitopes that are well studied, plus recently identified HLA-C-restricted ones, were used by the study. It was the public TCR beta signatures that indicated both CMV infection and matching HLA type. Study-wide results and caveats: CMV carriers with the relevant HLA were identified by cumulative public TCR beta family frequency. There were HLA-C-restricted CMV-specific TCR beta clonotypes dominating the ex vivo response.

Germline values: CDR1 SEHNR, CDR2 FQNEAQ (reference sequence). Between the trimmed V and J ends, which lost 3 bases and 6 bases, there was a span of 8 bases. The CDR3 covers 12 residues. The V and J genes are TRBV7-9 and TRBJ1-1; perhaps TRBD1 as D (6 bases). Here the sequenced sample was cultured CD8+ T cells from PBMCs, taken from culture after CMV antigen stimulation. The source of this sequence is a human donor in good health (CMV status not recorded). Some clones in this sample may be carry-over from other donors' samples. The CDR3 loop reads CASSLDSPEAFF. As DNA, the CDR3 is TGTGCCAGCAGCTTGGACAGTCCTGAAGCTTTCTTT.